This is a list of T cell receptor beta chains from one sample in a study of blood T cell repertoires in COVID-19. Profiled with immunoSEQ multiplex PCR; TCRdb holds only in-frame clones, not every one. This sample carries about 130,000 clones, approximately 80% of them seen once, and the ten largest clones take around 17%. The sequencing sample was made of peripheral blood. Source of these receptors: a woman between 45 and 65 years old with acute or convalescent COVID-19. Both conserved end residues are part of each CDR3. Fields, in order: CDR3 length, V gene, clone size, D gene, J gene, CDR3 protein, CDR3 DNA. The D gene is left open where the match is weak. Rows give clone size only sometimes, using once, few, many, or a class for an expanded clone.

13	TRBV11-2	NA	NA	TRBJ1-1	CASSLDMNTEAFF	TGTGCCAGCAGCTTAGATATGAACACTGAAGCTTTCTTT
12	TRBV5-1	NA	TRBD1	TRBJ1-1	CASSYDRGNAFF	TGCGCCAGCAGTTACGACAGGGGGAATGCTTTCTTT
15	TRBV7-2	NA	NA	TRBJ2-1	CASSQRGVPYSEQFF	TGTGCCAGCAGCCAACGGGGAGTACCCTACAGTGAGCAGTTCTTC
17	TRBV19	NA	TRBD1	TRBJ1-3	CASSITPGGASGNTIYF	TGTGCCAGTAGTATTACTCCAGGGGGCGCTTCTGGAAACACCATATATTTT
17	TRBV24-1	NA	TRBD1	TRBJ2-3	CATSDSTGQGSTDTQYF	TGTGCCACCAGTGACTCTACGGGACAGGGCTCTACAGATACGCAGTATTTT
11	TRBV12-5	NA	TRBD2	TRBJ2-2	CAGREVGELFF	TGTGCTGGACGGGAGGTCGGGGAGCTGTTTTTT
12	TRBV7-9	NA	NA	TRBJ2-7	CASSPRSYEQYF	TGTGCCAGCAGCCCCCGTTCCTACGAGCAGTACTTC
15	TRBV4-1	NA	NA	TRBJ1-6	CASSQDPGNNSPLHF	TGCGCCAGCAGCCAAGATCCAGGCAATAATTCACCCCTCCACTTT
15	TRBV19	once	NA	TRBJ2-3	CASSPGEIATNTQYF	TGTGCCAGTAGTCCAGGGGAAATAGCGACTAATACGCAGTATTTT
14	TRBV6-1	NA	NA	TRBJ1-1	CASSESGMGTEAFF	TGTGCCAGCAGTGAATCGGGGATGGGCACTGAAGCTTTCTTT
15	TRBV27	once	TRBD1	TRBJ1-5	CASSLDRRPNQPQHF	TGTGCCAGCAGTCTGGACAGGCGCCCCAATCAGCCCCAGCATTTT
17	TRBV19	NA	TRBD1	TRBJ1-2	CASSIDPFGQGYYGYTF	TGTGCCAGTAGTATAGATCCGTTCGGACAGGGATACTATGGCTACACCTTC
16	TRBV18	NA	NA	TRBJ1-2	CASSPKAGGVYDGYTF	TGTGCCAGCTCACCAAAGGCGGGAGGGGTCTACGATGGCTACACCTTC
15	TRBV2	NA	TRBD1	TRBJ1-2	CASSEEGQSSGGYTF	TGTGCCAGCAGTGAAGAGGGACAGTCATCAGGAGGCTACACCTTC
16	TRBV10-2	once	TRBD2	TRBJ2-3	CASSDTGSGGLNTQYF	TGCGCCAGCAGTGATACAGGTAGCGGGGGGTTAAATACGCAGTATTTT
13	TRBV2	NA	TRBD1	TRBJ1-2	CASQLTGGYGYTF	TGTGCCAGCCAATTGACAGGGGGCTATGGCTACACCTTC
15	TRBV4-1	NA	NA	TRBJ1-4	CASSQTQGFNEKLFF	TGCGCCAGCAGCCAAACACAGGGATTCAATGAAAAACTGTTTTTT
15	TRBV9	NA	NA	TRBJ1-2	CASSPDGGTNYGYTF	TGTGCCAGCAGCCCGGACGGGGGGACTAACTATGGCTACACCTTC
18	TRBV27	once	TRBD1	TRBJ1-1	CASSLARGTGGLHTEAFF	TGTGCCAGCAGTTTAGCCAGAGGGACAGGGGGCTTGCACACTGAAGCTTTCTTT
16	TRBV30	NA	NA	TRBJ1-6	CAWSVQRRAYNSPLHF	TGTGCCTGGAGTGTACAGAGAAGAGCTTATAATTCACCCCTCCACTTT
16	TRBV30	NA	NA	TRBJ1-4	CAWSTPPGPPLEKLFF	TGTGCCTGGAGTACCCCCCCAGGGCCCCCCTTGGAAAAACTGTTTTTT
16	TRBV11-2	once	NA	TRBJ2-4	CASSPMGGGAKNIQYF	TGTGCCAGCAGCCCGATGGGAGGGGGGGCCAAAAACATTCAGTACTTC
16	TRBV27	NA	TRBD1	TRBJ1-1	CASSPWTGGLDTEAFF	TGTGCCAGCAGTCCTTGGACAGGGGGCCTCGACACTGAAGCTTTCTTT
15	TRBV5-1	NA	TRBD2	TRBJ2-7	CASSLAGGESYEQYF	TGCGCCAGCAGCTTGGCCGGGGGGGAGTCCTACGAGCAGTACTTC
14	TRBV19	NA	NA	TRBJ1-2	CASSIASGAYGYTF	TGTGCCAGTAGTATAGCAAGCGGGGCCTATGGCTACACCTTC
16	TRBV7-9	NA	NA	TRBJ1-1	CASSLGTGTRNTEAFF	TGTGCCAGCAGCTTAGGGACCGGGACACGGAACACTGAAGCTTTCTTT
11	TRBV7-2	NA	NA	TRBJ2-2	CASSFYGELFF	TGTGCCAGCAGCTTCTACGGGGAGCTGTTTTTT
14	TRBV19	NA	TRBD2	TRBJ2-7	CASSMAGGSYEQYF	TGTGCCAGTAGTATGGCGGGGGGCTCCTACGAGCAGTACTTC
15	TRBV28	NA	NA	TRBJ2-7	CASSTNGGISYEQYF	TGTGCCAGCAGCACAAACGGCGGAATCTCCTACGAGCAGTACTTC
17	TRBV7-8	NA	NA	TRBJ2-7	CASSLGSRSAPSYEQYF	TGTGCCAGCAGCTTAGGGAGTAGGAGCGCACCCTCCTACGAGCAGTACTTC
15	TRBV2	NA	NA	TRBJ2-6	CASSDSVSGANVLTF	TGTGCCAGCAGTGATTCAGTCTCTGGGGCCAACGTCCTGACTTTC
14	TRBV5-1	NA	TRBD1	TRBJ2-3	CASSAGTGTDTQYF	TGCGCCAGCTCGGCCGGGACAGGCACAGATACGCAGTATTTT
14	TRBV28	NA	TRBD1	TRBJ1-6	CASRTGELHSPLHF	TGTGCCAGCAGGACAGGGGAACTACATTCACCCCTCCACTTT
15	TRBV11-1	NA	TRBD2	TRBJ2-1	CASSLASGGQGEQFF	TGTGCCAGCAGCTTAGCCAGCGGGGGGCAGGGTGAGCAGTTCTTC
16	TRBV5-3	NA	NA	TRBJ1-4	CARSLRGDKFSEKLFF	TGTGCCAGAAGCTTGCGTGGGGACAAATTTAGTGAAAAACTGTTTTTT
16	TRBV7-8	NA	NA	TRBJ1-1	CASSLVPWGENTEAFF	TGTGCCAGCAGCTTAGTGCCTTGGGGGGAGAACACTGAAGCTTTCTTT
15	TRBV19	NA	NA	TRBJ2-1	CASSIETTVNNEQFF	TGTGCCAGTAGTATAGAGACGACAGTGAACAATGAGCAGTTCTTC
13	TRBV12-3/TRBV12-4	once	NA	TRBJ1-4	CASRGLPKEKLFF	TGTGCCAGCAGGGGGCTTCCGAAAGAAAAACTGTTTTTT
16	TRBV3-1/TRBV3-2	once	TRBD1	TRBJ1-3	CASSFRQGGLGNTIYF	TGTGCCAGCAGCTTCCGACAGGGAGGTTTAGGAAACACCATATATTTT
14	TRBV2	NA	TRBD1	TRBJ1-6	CASKSTGGWSPLHF	TGTGCCAGCAAATCCACAGGGGGCTGGTCACCCCTCCACTTT
13	TRBV12-3/TRBV12-4	once	NA	TRBJ2-2	CASSLFQTGELFF	TGTGCCAGCAGCCTGTTCCAGACCGGGGAGCTGTTTTTT
12	TRBV7-2	NA	NA	TRBJ1-2	CASTLGVQGYTF	TGTGCCAGCACCCTCGGGGTTCAGGGCTACACCTTC
14	TRBV5-1	NA	NA	TRBJ1-1	CASSNSLGGTEAFF	TGCGCCAGCAGCAATTCTCTAGGGGGCACTGAAGCTTTCTTT
15	TRBV6-5	NA	TRBD1	TRBJ1-2	CASSLDRGRTVGYTF	TGTGCCAGCAGTTTAGACAGGGGGCGAACGGTTGGCTACACCTTC
14	TRBV6-4	NA	NA	TRBJ2-2	CASRRQEATGELFF	TGTGCCAGCAGAAGACAGGAGGCGACCGGGGAGCTGTTTTTT
16	TRBV14	NA	TRBD1	TRBJ1-2	CASSPRTGGRRYGYTF	TGTGCCAGCAGCCCCCGGACAGGGGGCCGCCGCTATGGCTACACCTTC
18	TRBV5-1	NA	TRBD1	TRBJ2-3	CASSLAGSRTGRTDTQYF	TGCGCCAGCAGCTTGGCCGGAAGTCGGACAGGGCGCACAGATACGCAGTATTTT
14	TRBV28	NA	NA	TRBJ1-6	CASQVGGAKSPLHF	TGTGCCAGCCAAGTGGGGGGGGCAAAGTCACCCCTCCACTTT
12	TRBV2	NA	NA	TRBJ2-7	CASAPSSYEQYF	TGTGCCAGCGCGCCGAGCTCCTACGAGCAGTACTTC
17	TRBV6-1	NA	TRBD2	TRBJ2-3	CASSEGVAGGLRDTQYF	TGTGCCAGCAGTGAAGGAGTAGCGGGGGGGCTTAGAGATACGCAGTATTTT
14	TRBV27	NA	NA	TRBJ1-1	CASSFTGWATEAFF	TGTGCCAGCAGTTTTACAGGGTGGGCCACTGAAGCTTTCTTT
11	TRBV25-1	NA	NA	TRBJ1-1	CASREDGEAFF	TGTGCCAGCAGGGAAGACGGGGAAGCTTTCTTT